This T cell receptor beta chain originates from a study of vaccination and CD4 T cells after COVID-19. As to this clonotype: Antigen: not known.

The V end lost 3 bases, the J end lost 2 bases, and 14 bases lay between the germline ends. This CDR3 is 15 amino acids long. Germline V lookup: CDR1 DFQATT, CDR2 SNEGSKA (reference sequence). Cultured CD4+ T cell DNA was sequenced using the Oncomine TCR Beta short-read assay. TCRdb reprocessed the PCR reads with MiXCR, giving one entry per CDR3 protein. The sample lists around 6,400 distinct CDR3 sequences, approximately 77% seen once, with around 20% in the top ten. Documented treatment: roughly ten-day PBMC culture with coronavirus spike peptide pools or control peptides (ViraFEST assay). Input material: CD4+ T cells from blood, cultured in vitro. This TCR came from a human donor who had recovered from COVID-19. This chain uses TRBV20-1 with TRBJ1-5, with D possibly matching TRBD1 (6 bases). The CDR3 here is CSASPSTGGNQPQHF. The CDR3 DNA sequence: TGCAGTGCTAGTCCCTCGACAGGTGGCAATCAGCCCCAGCATTTT.